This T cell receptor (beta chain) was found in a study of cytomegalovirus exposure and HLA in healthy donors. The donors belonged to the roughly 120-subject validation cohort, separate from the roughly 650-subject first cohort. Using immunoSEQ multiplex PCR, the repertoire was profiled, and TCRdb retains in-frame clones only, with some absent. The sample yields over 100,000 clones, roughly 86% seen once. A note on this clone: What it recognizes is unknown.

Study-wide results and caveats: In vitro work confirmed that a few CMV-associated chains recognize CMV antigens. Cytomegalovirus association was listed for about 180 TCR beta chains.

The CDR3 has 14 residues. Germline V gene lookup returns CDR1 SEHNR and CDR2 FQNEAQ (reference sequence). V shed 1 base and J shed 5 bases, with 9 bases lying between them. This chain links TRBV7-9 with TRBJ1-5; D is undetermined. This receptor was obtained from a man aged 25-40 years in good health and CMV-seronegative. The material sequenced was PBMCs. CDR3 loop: CASSLVPDYQPQHF. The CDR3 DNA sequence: TGTGCCAGCAGCTTAGTCCCAGATTATCAGCCCCAGCATTTT.